The 9 T cell receptor beta chains below all came from one sample that was sequenced in a study of PD-L1 blockade in urothelial cancer. Profiled with immunoSEQ multiplex PCR; TCRdb holds only in-frame clones, not every one. The sample contains about 30,000 clones, 84% of which appear only once. Specified time point: pretreatment peripheral blood. The sequencing used PBMCs, collected around atezolizumab (anti-PD-L1) treatment. The receptors were sampled from a man aged 55 to 69 with urothelial cancer.

The rearrangement links TRBV19 to TRBJ2-3, with D possibly being TRBD2 (5 bases). Germline CDR1 LNHDA, CDR2 SQIVND (reference sequence). Trimming took off 1 base at V and 3 bases at J, with 11 bases between the two ends. The CDR3 has 15 amino acids. The CDR3 protein is CASSIGLARTDTQYF. In DNA, the CDR3 is TGTGCCAGTAGTATAGGTCTAGCTAGGACAGATACGCAGTATTTT.

The chain uses TRBV28 and TRBJ1-5; possibly TRBD1 for D (5 bases). The germline V gene encodes CDR1 MDHEN and CDR2 SYDVKM. V lost 4 bases and J 6 bases, leaving 19 bases between the germline ends. The CDR3 consists of 16 residues. The CDR3 loop reads CASSSPTGLVRQPQHF. The CDR3 coding sequence is TGTGCCAGCAGTTCGCCAACGGGACTAGTTCGTCAGCCCCAGCATTTT. Full variable domain (remainder filled in from reference TRBV28 and TRBJ1-5): DVKVTQSSRYLVKRTGEKVFLECVQDMDHENMFWYRQDPGLGLRLIYFSYDVKMKEKGDIPEGYSVSREKKERFSLILESASTNQTSMYLCASSSPTGLVRQPQHFGDGTRLSIL.

This chain links TRBV9 with TRBJ1-5; tentative D call: TRBD1 (5 bases). Germline CDR1 reads SGDLS; CDR2 reads YYNGEE. V was pared by 0 bases and J by 5 bases, with 15 bases between. The CDR3 is 16 amino acids. The CDR3 region is CASSVDSGDGYQPQHF. For the CDR3, the DNA is TGTGCCAGCAGCGTAGATTCGGGGGACGGTTATCAGCCCCAGCATTTT.

The V call is TRBV29-1, the J call TRBJ1-1; D is undetermined. The length of the CDR3 is 12 residues. Deletions cut 3 bases from V and 1 base from J, with 6 bases between. The germline CDR1 and CDR2 sequences are SQVTM and ANQGSEA. The chain's CDR3 is CSVDISNTEAFF. In nucleotides, the CDR3 is TGCAGCGTTGACATTTCGAACACTGAAGCTTTCTTT.

The chain recombines TRBV6-1 with TRBJ2-5; 8 bases agree with TRBD1. The germline gives CDR1 MNHNS, CDR2 SASEGT. With V trimmed by 6 bases and J by 1 base, 4 bases remained unmatched. The length of the CDR3 is 14 residues. The DNA for the CDR3 is TGTGCCAGCAGGATGGACAGGGTCCAAGAGACCCAGTACTTC. Residues: CASRMDRVQETQYF.

V and J are TRBV6-6 and TRBJ2-7; possible D gene TRBD2, 6 bases. CDR3 length: 15 residues. Germline loops: CDR1 MNHNY, CDR2 SVGAGI (reference sequence). V was shortened by 7 bases and J by 3 bases, with 19 bases between the two germline ends. The CDR3 spells CASNPKTGTYYEQYF. The CDR3 DNA sequence: TGTGCCAGCAATCCCAAGACCGGGACTTACTACGAGCAGTACTTC.

V is TRBV6-5 and J is TRBJ2-7; TRBD1 agrees at 7 bases. J was trimmed by 1 base and V by 4 bases; bases with no gene match: 7. From germline, CDR1 is MNHEY and CDR2 SVGAGI. The CDR3 consists of 15 residues. CDR3 in amino acids: CASSLSGTVSYEQYF. CDR3 in DNA: TGTGCCAGCAGTTTATCCGGGACAGTTTCCTACGAGCAGTACTTC.

The chain links TRBV6-5 to TRBJ1-2; D gene unclear. CDR1 is MNHEY and CDR2 is SVGAGI in the germline V gene. Deletions cut 2 bases from V and 8 bases from J, with 9 bases between. The CDR3 consists of 12 residues. The CDR3 loop reads CASSYAGYGYTF. The DNA of the CDR3 is TGTGCCAGCAGTTACGCCGGTTACGGCTACACCTTC.

The CDR3 coding sequence is TGCAGCGTAGTTGGAGGGGCAGGAGAGACCCAGTACTTC. Translated, it gives CSVVGGAGETQYF. The chain joins TRBV29-1 to TRBJ2-5, with D perhaps TRBD2 (6 bases). Germline-derived CDR1 and CDR2 are SQVTM and ANQGSEA. Trimming took 6 bases from V and 4 from J, leaving 15 bases between them. The CDR3 has 13 amino acids.